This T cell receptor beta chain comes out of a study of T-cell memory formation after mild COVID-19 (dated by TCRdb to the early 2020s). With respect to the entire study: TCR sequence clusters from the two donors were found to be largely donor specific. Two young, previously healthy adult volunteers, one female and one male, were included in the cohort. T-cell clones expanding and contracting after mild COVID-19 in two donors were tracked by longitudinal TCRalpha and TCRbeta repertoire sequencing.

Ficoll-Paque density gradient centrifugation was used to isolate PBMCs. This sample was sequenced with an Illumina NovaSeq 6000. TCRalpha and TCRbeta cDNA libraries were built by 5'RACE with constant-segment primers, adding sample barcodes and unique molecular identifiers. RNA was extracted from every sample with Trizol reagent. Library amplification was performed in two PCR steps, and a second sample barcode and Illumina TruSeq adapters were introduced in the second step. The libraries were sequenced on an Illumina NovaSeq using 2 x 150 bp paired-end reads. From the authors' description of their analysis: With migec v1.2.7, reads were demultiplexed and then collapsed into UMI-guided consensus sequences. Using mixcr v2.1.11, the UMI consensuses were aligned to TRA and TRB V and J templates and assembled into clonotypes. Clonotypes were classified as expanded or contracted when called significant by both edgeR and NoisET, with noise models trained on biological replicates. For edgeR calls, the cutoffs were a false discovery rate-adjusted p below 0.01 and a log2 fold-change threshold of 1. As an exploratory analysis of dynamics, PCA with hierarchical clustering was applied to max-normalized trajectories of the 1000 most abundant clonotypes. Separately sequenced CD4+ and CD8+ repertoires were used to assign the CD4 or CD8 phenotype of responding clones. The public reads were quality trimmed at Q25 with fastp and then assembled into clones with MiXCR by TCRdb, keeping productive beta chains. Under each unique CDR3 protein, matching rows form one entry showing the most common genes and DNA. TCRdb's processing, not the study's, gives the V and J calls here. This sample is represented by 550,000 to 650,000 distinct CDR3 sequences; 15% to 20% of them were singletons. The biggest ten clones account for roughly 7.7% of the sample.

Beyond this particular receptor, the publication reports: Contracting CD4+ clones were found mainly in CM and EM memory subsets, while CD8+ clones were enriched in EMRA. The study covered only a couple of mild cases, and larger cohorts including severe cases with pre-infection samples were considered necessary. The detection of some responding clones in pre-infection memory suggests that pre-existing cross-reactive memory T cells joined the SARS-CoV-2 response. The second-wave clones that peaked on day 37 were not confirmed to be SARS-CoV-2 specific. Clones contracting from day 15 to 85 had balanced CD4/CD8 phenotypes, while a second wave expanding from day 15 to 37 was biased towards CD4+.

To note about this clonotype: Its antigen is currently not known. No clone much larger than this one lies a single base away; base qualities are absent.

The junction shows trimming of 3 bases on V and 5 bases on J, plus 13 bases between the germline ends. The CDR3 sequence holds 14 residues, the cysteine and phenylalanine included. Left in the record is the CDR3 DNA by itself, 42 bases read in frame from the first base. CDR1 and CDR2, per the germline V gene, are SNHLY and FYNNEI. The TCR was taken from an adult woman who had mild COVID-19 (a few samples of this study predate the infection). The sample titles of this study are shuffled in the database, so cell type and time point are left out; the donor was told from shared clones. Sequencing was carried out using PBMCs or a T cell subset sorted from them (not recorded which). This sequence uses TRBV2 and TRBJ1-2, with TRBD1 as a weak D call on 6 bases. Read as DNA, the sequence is TGTGCCAGCAGTGATCAACCCACAGGGTATGGCTACACCTTC. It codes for CASSDQPTGYGYTF.